The following is a TCR beta chain sequence with its context. Its antigen is not known. CD8 cells classed as naive were CD45RO-negative and positively selected for CCR7, excluding terminally differentiated effector memory CD45RA+ cells. This entry comes from a study of shared clonotypes between healthy human individuals. Study-level background: The study enrolled two women and a few men aged 18 to 49. Whole-study findings and limits: Naive subsets usually exceeded memory subsets in estimated richness. Naive CD4 clonotype sharing across a few donors was approximately 5%.

The table came from immunoSEQ multiplex PCR; TCRdb's copy has only in-frame clones and leaves some out. The data hold some 2.1 million clones, with 80% to 95% observed a single time. Trimming removed 4 bases at V and 4 bases at J, with 18 bases between. Germline V gives CDR1 SGDLS, CDR2 YYNGEE. The length of the CDR3 is 16 residues. Material: naive CD8+ T cells from PBMCs. The chain carries TRBV9 and TRBJ2-1; D ambiguous. The receptor was isolated from a man aged 18 to 30 in good health. Some clones in this sample may be carry-over from other donors' samples. The CDR3 region is CASSPLRHIKYNEQFF. The CDR3 nucleotides are TGTGCCAGCAGCCCCCTCAGACACATAAAGTACAATGAGCAGTTCTTC.